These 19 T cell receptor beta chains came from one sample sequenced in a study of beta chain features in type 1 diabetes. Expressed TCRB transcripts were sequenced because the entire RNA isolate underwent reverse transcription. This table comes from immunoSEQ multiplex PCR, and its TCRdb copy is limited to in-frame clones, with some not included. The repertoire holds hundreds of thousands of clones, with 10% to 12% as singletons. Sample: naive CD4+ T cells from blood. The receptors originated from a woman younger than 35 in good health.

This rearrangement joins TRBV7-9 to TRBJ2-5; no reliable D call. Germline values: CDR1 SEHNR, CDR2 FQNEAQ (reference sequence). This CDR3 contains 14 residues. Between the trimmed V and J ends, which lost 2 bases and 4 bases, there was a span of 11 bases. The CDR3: CASSLQAGVETQYF. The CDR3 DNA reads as TGTGCCAGCAGCTTACAGGCAGGCGTAGAGACCCAGTACTTC.

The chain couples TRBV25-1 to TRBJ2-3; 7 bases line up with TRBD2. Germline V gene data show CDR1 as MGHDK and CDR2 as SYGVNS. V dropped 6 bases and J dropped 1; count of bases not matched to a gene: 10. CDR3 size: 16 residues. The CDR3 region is CASSPLAAGGTDTQYF. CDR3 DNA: TGTGCCAGCAGCCCCTTGGCGGCGGGGGGCACAGATACGCAGTATTTT.

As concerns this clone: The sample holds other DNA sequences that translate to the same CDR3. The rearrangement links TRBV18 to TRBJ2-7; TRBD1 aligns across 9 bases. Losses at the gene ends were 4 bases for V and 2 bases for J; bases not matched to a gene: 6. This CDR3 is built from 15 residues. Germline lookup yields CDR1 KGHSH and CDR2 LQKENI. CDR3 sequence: CASSRPGQGAYEQYF. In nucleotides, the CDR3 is TGTGCCAGCTCACGACCGGGACAGGGTGCCTACGAGCAGTACTTC.

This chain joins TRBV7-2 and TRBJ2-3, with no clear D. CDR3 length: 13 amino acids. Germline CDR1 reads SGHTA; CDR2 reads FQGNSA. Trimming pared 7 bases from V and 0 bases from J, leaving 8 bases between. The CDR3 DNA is TGTGCCAGCACCCGCCACAGCACAGATACGCAGTATTTT. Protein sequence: CASTRHSTDTQYF.

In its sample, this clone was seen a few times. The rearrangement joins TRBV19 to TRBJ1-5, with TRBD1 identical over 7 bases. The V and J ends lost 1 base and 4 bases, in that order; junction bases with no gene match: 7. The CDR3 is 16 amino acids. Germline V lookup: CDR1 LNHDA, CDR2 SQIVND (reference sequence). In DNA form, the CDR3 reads TGTGCCAGTAGTATAGCGGCAGGGGGGACTAATCAGCCCCAGCATTTT. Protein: CASSIAAGGTNQPQHF.

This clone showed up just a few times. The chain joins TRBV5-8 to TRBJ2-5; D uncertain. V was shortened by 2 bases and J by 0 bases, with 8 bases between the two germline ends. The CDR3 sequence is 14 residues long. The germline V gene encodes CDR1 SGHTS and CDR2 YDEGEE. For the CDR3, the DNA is TGTGCCAGCAGCTTTGGGTCCTACCAAGAGACCCAGTACTTC. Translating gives CASSFGSYQETQYF. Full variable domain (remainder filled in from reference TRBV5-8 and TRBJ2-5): EAGVTQSPTHLIKTRGQQATLRCSPISGHTSVYWYQQALGLGLQFLLWYDEGEERNRGNFPPRFSGRQFPNYSSELNVNALELEDSALYLCASSFGSYQETQYFGPGTRLLVL.

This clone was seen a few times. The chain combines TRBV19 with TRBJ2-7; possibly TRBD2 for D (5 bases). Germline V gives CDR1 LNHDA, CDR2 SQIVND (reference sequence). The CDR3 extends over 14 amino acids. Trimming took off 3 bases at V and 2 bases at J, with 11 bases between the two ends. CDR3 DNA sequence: TGTGCCAGTAGTATCGGCGGGTCCCCCTACGAGCAGTACTTC. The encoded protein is CASSIGGSPYEQYF.

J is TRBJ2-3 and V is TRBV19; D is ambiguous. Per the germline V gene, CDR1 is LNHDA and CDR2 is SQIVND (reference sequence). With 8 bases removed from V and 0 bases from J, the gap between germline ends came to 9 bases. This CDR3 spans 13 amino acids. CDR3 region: CASSPYSTDTQYF. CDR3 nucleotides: TGTGCCAGTTCGCCGTATAGCACAGATACGCAGTATTTT.

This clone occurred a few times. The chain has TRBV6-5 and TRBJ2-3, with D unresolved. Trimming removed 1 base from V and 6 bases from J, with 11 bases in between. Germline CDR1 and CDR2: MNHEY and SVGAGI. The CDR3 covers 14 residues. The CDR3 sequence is CASSYFGSSDTQYF. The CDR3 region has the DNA TGTGCCAGCAGTTACTTCGGCAGTTCCGATACGCAGTATTTT.

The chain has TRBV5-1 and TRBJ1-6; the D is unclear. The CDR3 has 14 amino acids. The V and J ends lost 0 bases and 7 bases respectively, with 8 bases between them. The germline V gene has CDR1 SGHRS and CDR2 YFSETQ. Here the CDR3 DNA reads TGCGCCAGCAGCTTGGGACCGATAAATTCACCCCTCCACTTT. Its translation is CASSLGPINSPLHF. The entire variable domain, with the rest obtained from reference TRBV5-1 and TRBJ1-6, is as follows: KAGVTQTPRYLIKTRGQQVTLSCSPISGHRSVSWYQQTPGQGLQFLFEYFSETQRNKGNFPGRFSGRQFSNSRSEMNVSTLELGDSALYLCASSLGPINSPLHFGNGTRLTVT.

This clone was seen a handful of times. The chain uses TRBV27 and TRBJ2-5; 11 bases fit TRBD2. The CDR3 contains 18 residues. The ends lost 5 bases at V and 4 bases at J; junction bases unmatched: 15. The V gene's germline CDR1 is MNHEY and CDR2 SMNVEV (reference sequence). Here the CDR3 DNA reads TGTGCCAGCAGTCCACGACTAGCGGGGTTAACATATGGAGAGACCCAGTACTTC. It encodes CASSPRLAGLTYGETQYF.

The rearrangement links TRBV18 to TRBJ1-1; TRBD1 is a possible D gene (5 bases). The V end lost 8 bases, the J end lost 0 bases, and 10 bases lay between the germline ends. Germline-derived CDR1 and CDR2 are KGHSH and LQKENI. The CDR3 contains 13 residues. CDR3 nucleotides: TGTGCCAGCGCCGACAGCTTGAACACTGAAGCTTTCTTT. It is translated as CASADSLNTEAFF.

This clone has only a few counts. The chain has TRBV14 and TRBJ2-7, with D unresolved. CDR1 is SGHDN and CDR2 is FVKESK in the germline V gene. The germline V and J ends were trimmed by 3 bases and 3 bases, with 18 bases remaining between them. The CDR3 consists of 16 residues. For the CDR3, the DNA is TGTGCCAGCAGCCAGCTAGGCCTGGGCTTAAACTACGAGCAGTACTTC. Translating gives CASSQLGLGLNYEQYF.

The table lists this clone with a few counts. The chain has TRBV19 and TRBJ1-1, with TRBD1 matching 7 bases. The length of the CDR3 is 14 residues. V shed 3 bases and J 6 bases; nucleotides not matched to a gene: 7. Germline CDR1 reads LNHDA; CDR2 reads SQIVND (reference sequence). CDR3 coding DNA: TGTGCCAGTAGTATCCGACAGGGAAGAGCTGAAGCTTTCTTT. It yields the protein CASSIRQGRAEAFF.

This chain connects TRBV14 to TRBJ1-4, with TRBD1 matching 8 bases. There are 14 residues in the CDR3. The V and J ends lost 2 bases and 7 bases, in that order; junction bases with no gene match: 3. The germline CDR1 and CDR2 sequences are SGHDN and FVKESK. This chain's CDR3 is CASSQIGTGEKLFF. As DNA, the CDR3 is TGTGCCAGCAGCCAAATCGGGACAGGTGAAAAACTGTTTTTT.

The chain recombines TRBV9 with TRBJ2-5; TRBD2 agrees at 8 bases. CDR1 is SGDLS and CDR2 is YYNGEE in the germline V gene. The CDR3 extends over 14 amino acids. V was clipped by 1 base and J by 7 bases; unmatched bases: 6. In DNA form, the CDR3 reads TGTGCCAGCAGCGTAACTCGGGGGGGTACGACCCAGTACTTC. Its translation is CASSVTRGGTTQYF.

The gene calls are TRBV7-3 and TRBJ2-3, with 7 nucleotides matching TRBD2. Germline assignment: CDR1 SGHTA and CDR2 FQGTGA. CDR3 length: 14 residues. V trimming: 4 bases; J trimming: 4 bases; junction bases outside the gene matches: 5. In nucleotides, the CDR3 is TGTGCCAGCAGCTCAGCGGGGTGGTCAGATACGCAGTATTTT. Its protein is CASSSAGWSDTQYF.

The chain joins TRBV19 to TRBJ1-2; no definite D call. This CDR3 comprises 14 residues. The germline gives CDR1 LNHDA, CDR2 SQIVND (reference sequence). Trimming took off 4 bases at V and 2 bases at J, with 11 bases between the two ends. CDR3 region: CASSSGLMNYGYTF. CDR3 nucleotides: TGTGCCAGTAGTAGCGGACTGATGAACTATGGCTACACCTTC.

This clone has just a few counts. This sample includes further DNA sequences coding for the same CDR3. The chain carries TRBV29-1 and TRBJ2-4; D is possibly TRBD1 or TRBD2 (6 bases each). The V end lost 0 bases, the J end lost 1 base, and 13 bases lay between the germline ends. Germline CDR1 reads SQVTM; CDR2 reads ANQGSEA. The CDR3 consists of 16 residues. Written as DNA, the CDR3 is TGCAGCGTTGAAGATGGGGGGCGCGGGGCCAAAAACATTCAGTACTTC. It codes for CSVEDGGRGAKNIQYF.